The 7 T cell receptor beta chains reported below all come from one sample, sequenced in a study of early T cells in non-severe SARS-CoV-2 infection. TCRdb re-derived calls from the 5' RACE reads in MiXCR, one entry per CDR3 protein. This sample has tens of thousands of distinct CDR3 sequences, with around 6% found just once. Sample: whole blood. These receptors were taken from an adult who was a healthcare worker with PCR-confirmed SARS-CoV-2 infection or an uninfected control (not recorded which).

J is TRBJ1-5 and V is TRBV6-1; 7 bases are a match to TRBD1. Looked up from germline, CDR1 is MNHNS and CDR2 is SASEGT. The CDR3 has 16 residues. V lost 2 bases, J lost 9 bases, and 13 bases stayed unmatched. DNA of the CDR3: TGTGCCAGCAGTGAATGGCAGGGGGTATCCCTCGGGCCCCAGCATTTT. Protein sequence: CASSEWQGVSLGPQHF.

The gene calls are TRBV4-3 and TRBJ2-5, with 9 bases fitting TRBD1. With 0 bases clipped from V and 4 bases from J, the junction kept 6 bases outside the gene matches. CDR1 and CDR2 (germline): LGHNA, YSLEER. This CDR3 has 16 amino acids. CDR3 loop: CASSQEVQGAGETQYF. The CDR3 DNA reads as TGCGCCAGCAGCCAAGAGGTACAGGGGGCGGGAGAGACCCAGTACTTC.

The rearrangement joins TRBV15 to TRBJ2-5; D may be TRBD1 (6 bases). V lost 5 bases to trimming and J lost 2 bases, with 18 bases between them. This CDR3 region has 16 residues. Germline V gene sequence: CDR1 LNHNV, CDR2 YYDKDF (reference sequence). In DNA form, the CDR3 reads TGTGCCACCAGCCACGGACAGAATCTACGGCAAGAGACCCAGTACTTC. Translating gives CATSHGQNLRQETQYF.

By its share, this clonotype is medium-sized. This rearrangement joins TRBV6-2 or TRBV6-3 to TRBJ2-7, with TRBD1 as a possible D gene (5 bases). In germline, CDR1 is MNHEY, CDR2 SVGEGT. This CDR3 is built from 15 residues. With 5 bases removed from V and 3 bases from J, the gap between germline ends came to 17 bases. CDR3 coding DNA: TGTGCCAGCAGTCCAGGGTTCTCCCGGCACTACGAGCAGTACTTC. Its protein product is CASSPGFSRHYEQYF.

The gene calls are TRBV6-1 and TRBJ2-2; no clear D. The ends were cut back, 6 bases at V and 4 bases at J, with 18 bases in the middle. The length of the CDR3 is 16 residues. CDR1 MNHNS and CDR2 SASEGT come from the germline V gene. The CDR3: CASRDDTQFRTGELFF. The CDR3, as DNA: TGTGCCAGCAGAGACGACACCCAGTTCCGCACCGGGGAGCTGTTTTTT.

This clonotype was recorded many times. This chain links TRBV28 with TRBJ2-2, with a tentative D call TRBD2 (6 bases). CDR1 is MDHEN, CDR2 SYDVKM, per germline. The CDR3 sequence is 17 residues long. V dropped 6 bases and J dropped 1 base, with 18 bases sitting between them. CDR3 loop: CASSPRGRTKNTGELFF. CDR3 bases: TGTGCCAGCAGCCCTAGAGGGAGGACCAAGAACACCGGGGAGCTGTTTTTT.

This clonotype has a count of ten or more. This chain joins TRBV7-6 and TRBJ2-7, with TRBD1 matching over 8 bases. The CDR3 sequence is 15 residues long. V dropped 5 bases and J dropped 3; count of bases not matched to a gene: 9. Germline CDR1 reads SGHVS; CDR2 reads FNYEAQ. Here the CDR3 reads CASSHHPGQGYEQYF. The CDR3 DNA sequence: TGTGCCAGCAGCCATCATCCAGGACAGGGCTACGAGCAGTACTTC.